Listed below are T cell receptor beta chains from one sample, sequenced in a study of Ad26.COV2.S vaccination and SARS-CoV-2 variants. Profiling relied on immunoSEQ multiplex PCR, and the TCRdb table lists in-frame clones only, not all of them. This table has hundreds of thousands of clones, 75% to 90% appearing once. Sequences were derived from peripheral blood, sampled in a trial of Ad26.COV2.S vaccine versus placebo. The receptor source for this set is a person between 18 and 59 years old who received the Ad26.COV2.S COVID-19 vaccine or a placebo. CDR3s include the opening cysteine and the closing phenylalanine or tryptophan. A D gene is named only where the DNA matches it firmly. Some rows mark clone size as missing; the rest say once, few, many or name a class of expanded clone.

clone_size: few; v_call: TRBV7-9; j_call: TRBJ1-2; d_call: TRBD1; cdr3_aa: CASSGQGAQGYTF; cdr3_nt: TGTGCCAGCAGCGGACAGGGGGCGCAAGGCTACACCTTC
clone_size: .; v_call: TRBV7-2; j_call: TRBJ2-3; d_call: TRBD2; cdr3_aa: CASSLEASGGRSTDTQYF; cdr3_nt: TGTGCCAGCAGCTTAGAGGCTAGCGGGGGTCGCTCCACAGATACGCAGTATTTT
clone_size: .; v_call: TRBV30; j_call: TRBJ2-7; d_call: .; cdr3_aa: CAWTRPPKSYEQYF; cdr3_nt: TGTGCCTGGACCCGACCCCCCAAAAGCTACGAGCAGTACTTC
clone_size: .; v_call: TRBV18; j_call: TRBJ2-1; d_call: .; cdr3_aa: CASSPRQIFRNEQFF; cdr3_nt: TGTGCCAGCTCACCCAGACAGATTTTTAGGAATGAGCAGTTCTTC
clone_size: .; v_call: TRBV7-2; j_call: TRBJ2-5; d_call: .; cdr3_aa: CASSFITQTGKTQYF; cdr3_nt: TGTGCCAGCAGCTTCATTACCCAGACAGGAAAGACCCAGTACTTC
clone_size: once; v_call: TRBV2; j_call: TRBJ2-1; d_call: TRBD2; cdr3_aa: CASSEAFASGSEQFF; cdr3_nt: TGTGCCAGCAGTGAAGCGTTTGCTAGCGGCTCCGAGCAGTTCTTC
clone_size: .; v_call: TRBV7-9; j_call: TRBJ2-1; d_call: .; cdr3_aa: CASSSRDATHNEQFF; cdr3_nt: TGTGCCAGCAGTTCCCGGGACGCCACCCACAATGAGCAGTTCTTC
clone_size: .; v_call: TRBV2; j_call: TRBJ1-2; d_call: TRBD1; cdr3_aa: CASNDRGYGYTF; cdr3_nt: TGTGCCAGCAACGACAGGGGCTATGGCTACACCTTC
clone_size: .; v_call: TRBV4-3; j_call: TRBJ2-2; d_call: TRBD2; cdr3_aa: CASSPSRRGGMMLAGIAGELFF; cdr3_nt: TGCGCCAGCAGCCCGTCAAGAAGAGGGGGAATGATGCTAGCGGGAATCGCCGGGGAGCTGTTTTTT
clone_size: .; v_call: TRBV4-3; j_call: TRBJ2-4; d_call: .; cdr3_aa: CASSQDFRGQGIYTIQYF; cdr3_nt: TGCGCCAGCAGCCAAGATTTTAGGGGCCAAGGGATATACACCATTCAGTACTTC